The 5 T cell receptor beta chains below all came from one sample that was sequenced in a study of CD8+CD57+ T cells in acquired aplastic anemia. Patients included in sequencing had previously demonstrated CD8+CD57+ cell expansion by flow cytometry. Profiles of TCR beta VDJ and CDR3 were generated from a genomic DNA template. Each CDR3 protein is one row after TCRdb ran MiXCR on the reads. The sample contains 200,000 to 250,000 distinct CDR3 sequences, less than 60% of which appear only once. Source material: sorted CD4+, CD8+, or CD8+CD57+ T cells (not recorded which) from PBMCs. Every receptor here comes from a human donor with aplastic anemia.

Many counts were recorded for this clonotype. The chain uses TRBV19 and TRBJ1-4; D remains ambiguous. CDR3 length equals 15 residues. V was trimmed by 6 bases and J by 3 bases, leaving 14 bases between them. Looked up from germline, CDR1 is LNHDA and CDR2 is SQIVND (reference sequence). The CDR3 DNA is TGTGCCAGTAGCGTCGGGGAGGTAGCTAATGAAAAACTGTTTTTT. Its protein product is CASSVGEVANEKLFF.

This clonotype was seen many times. The chain is built from TRBV5-1 and TRBJ2-3, with D perhaps TRBD1 or TRBD2 (5 bases each). V was pared by 5 bases and J by 2 bases, with 18 bases between. This CDR3 region has 16 residues. Per germline, CDR1 SGHRS and CDR2 YFSETQ. CDR3 sequence reads: CASRPTGTAYTDTQYF. The CDR3 DNA reads as TGCGCCAGCAGGCCAACCGGGACCGCGTACACAGATACGCAGTATTTT.

The chain carries TRBV10-3 and TRBJ2-1; 8 bases map to TRBD2. The CDR3 consists of 15 residues. V was clipped by 4 bases and J by 2 bases; unmatched bases: 4. The germline V gene has CDR1 ENHRY and CDR2 SYGVKD. Here the CDR3 DNA reads TGTGCCATCAGTGGGGTCGGGGGGGCCTACAATGAGCAGTTCTTC. Encoded protein: CAISGVGGAYNEQFF.

This clonotype has just one count. This chain joins TRBV7-2 and TRBJ2-7; tentatively, D is TRBD2 (7 bases). CDR3 size: 15 residues. Germline V gene sequence: CDR1 SGHTA, CDR2 FQGNSA. V was trimmed by 0 bases and J by 3 bases, leaving 12 bases between them. CDR3 coding DNA: TGTGCCAGCAGCTTAGCGCGGAGGGGGGGCTACGAGCAGTACTTC. Translated: CASSLARRGGYEQYF.

The chain is built from TRBV7-3 and TRBJ1-2; 9 bases are shared with TRBD1. Germline assignment: CDR1 SGHTA and CDR2 FQGTGA. CDR3 size: 15 residues. J was trimmed by 4 bases and V by 2 bases; bases with no gene match: 5. CDR3 residues: CASSLEGTGPYGYTF. The CDR3 bases are TGTGCCAGCAGCTTAGAAGGGACAGGGCCCTATGGCTACACCTTC.